Listed below are T cell receptor beta chains from one sample, sequenced in a study of cytomegalovirus exposure and HLA in healthy donors. Produced via immunoSEQ multiplex PCR; TCRdb's table is partial and in-frame only. This sample has approximately 200,000 clones, with about four fifths found just once. Sequenced: PBMCs. These receptors all come from a boy aged 2 to 10 in good health and CMV-seronegative. The CDR3 runs from the conserved cysteine through the conserved F or W. D genes are given only for firm matches. Clone size appears in some rows only: once, few, many, or a class for an expanded clone.

>.|.|TRBJ2-5|TRBV2
CASSVGRAETQYF
TGTGCCAGCAGTGTCGGCAGGGCGGAGACCCAGTACTTC
>TRBD1|.|TRBJ1-6|TRBV9
CASSPNPNRGNSPLHF
TGTGCCAGCAGCCCGAACCCCAACAGGGGCAACTCACCCCTCCACTTT
>TRBD1|.|TRBJ1-2|TRBV5-1
CASSLVQGVEGYTF
TGCGCCAGCAGCTTGGTTCAGGGGGTGGAAGGCTACACCTTC
>.|few|TRBJ1-5|TRBV14
CASSQDPGYSNQPQHF
TGTGCCAGCAGCCAAGATCCGGGATATAGCAATCAGCCCCAGCATTTT
>.|.|TRBJ1-3|TRBV18
CASSPREPNSGNTIYF
TGTGCCAGCTCACCACGGGAGCCCAACTCTGGAAACACCATATATTTT
>TRBD2|.|TRBJ2-5|TRBV6-5
CASRSGGVETQYF
TGTGCCAGCAGGAGCGGGGGGGTTGAGACCCAGTACTTC
>TRBD2|.|TRBJ2-3|TRBV29-1
CSGFTGGGDTQYF
TGCAGCGGGTTTACGGGGGGTGGGGATACGCAGTATTTT
>TRBD1|once|TRBJ1-4|TRBV5-1
CASSRSGQGDEKLFF
TGCGCCAGCAGCCGAAGCGGACAGGGAGACGAAAAACTGTTTTTT
>TRBD1|.|TRBJ2-7|TRBV5-6
CASSLGTGTYEQYF
TGTGCCAGCAGCCTAGGGACAGGGACTTACGAGCAGTACTTC
>.|once|TRBJ1-2|TRBV5-1
CASSLGVRDGYTF
TGCGCCAGCAGCTTGGGGGTGAGGGATGGCTACACCTTC
>TRBD1|.|TRBJ2-7|TRBV5-1
CASSPGQGEQYF
TGCGCCAGCAGCCCAGGACAGGGCGAGCAGTACTTC
>.|few|TRBJ2-5|TRBV7-2
CASSLGPRETQYF
TGTGCCAGCAGCTTAGGGCCAAGAGAGACCCAGTACTTC
>.|.|TRBJ1-1|TRBV29-1
CSVAPLGNTEAFF
TGCAGCGTTGCCCCACTAGGGAACACTGAAGCTTTCTTT
>.|few|TRBJ2-3|TRBV10-3
CAISDGADTQYF
TGTGCCATCAGTGACGGGGCAGATACGCAGTATTTT
>TRBD2|.|TRBJ2-2|TRBV7-2
CASTKRGSGELFF
TGTGCCAGCACTAAGCGGGGTTCCGGGGAGCTGTTTTTT
>TRBD2|.|TRBJ2-3|TRBV13
CASSLVTSGGATDTQYF
TGTGCCAGCAGCTTAGTGACTAGCGGGGGGGCCACAGATACGCAGTATTTT
>.|.|TRBJ2-3|TRBV5-1
CASSTASTDTQYF
TGCGCCAGCAGCACAGCTAGCACAGATACGCAGTATTTT
>.|.|TRBJ1-1|TRBV6-5
CASSYFGGSWTEAFF
TGTGCCAGCAGTTACTTTGGCGGCTCGTGGACTGAAGCTTTCTTT
>TRBD2|.|TRBJ2-2|TRBV5-1
CASSLAGGNTGELFF
TGCGCCAGCAGCTTAGCGGGGGGGAACACCGGGGAGCTGTTTTTT
>TRBD1|.|TRBJ2-7|TRBV5-4
CASSQGNRGTYEQYF
TGTGCCAGCAGCCAAGGAAACAGGGGTACCTACGAGCAGTACTTC
>.|.|TRBJ1-1|TRBV11-2
CASSLDWETEAFF
TGTGCCAGCAGCTTAGATTGGGAGACTGAAGCTTTCTTC
>.|.|TRBJ2-2|TRBV6-5
CASSYRQFDTGELFF
TGTGCCAGCAGTTACCGACAGTTCGACACCGGGGAGCTGTTTTTT
>.|.|TRBJ2-3|TRBV7-9
CASSRVLARRTDTQYF
TGTGCCAGCAGCCGCGTCCTAGCTAGGCGAACAGATACGCAGTATTTT
>TRBD1|.|TRBJ1-6|TRBV4-3
CASSQVEGANSPLHF
TGCGCCAGCAGCCAAGTCGAGGGGGCGAACTCACCCCTCCACTTT
>.|.|TRBJ1-1|TRBV13
CASMKQSNTEAFF
TGTGCCAGCATGAAGCAATCGAACACTGAAGCTTTCTTT
>TRBD1|.|TRBJ1-5|TRBV27
CASSPTGAQHF
TGTGCCAGCAGCCCAACAGGGGCCCAGCATTTT
>TRBD2|.|TRBJ2-1|TRBV7-2
CASSFGGGAYNEQFF
TGTGCCAGCAGCTTTGGCGGGGGGGCCTACAATGAGCAGTTCTTC
>.|.|TRBJ1-1|TRBV27
CASSFGGITEAFF
TGTGCCAGCAGTTTCGGGGGAATCACTGAAGCTTTCTTT
>TRBD2|.|TRBJ2-7|TRBV18
CASSPAGRGGDEQYF
TGTGCCAGCTCACCTGCGGGGCGGGGAGGGGACGAGCAGTACTTC
>.|.|TRBJ2-7|TRBV28
CASSNQGFSYEQYF
TGTGCCAGCAGTAACCAGGGGTTCTCCTACGAGCAGTACTTC
>TRBD2|once|TRBJ2-5|TRBV9
CASSVVPSGSQETQYF
TGTGCCAGCAGCGTAGTGCCTAGCGGGTCCCAAGAGACCCAGTACTTC
>.|.|TRBJ2-5|TRBV2
CASKDLYQETQYF
TGTGCCAGCAAGGACTTGTACCAAGAGACCCAGTACTTC
>.|.|TRBJ2-7|TRBV7-2
CASSSLYGGSYEQYF
TGTGCCAGCAGCTCCCTATACGGGGGTTCCTACGAGCAGTACTTC
>TRBD1|.|TRBJ2-7|TRBV4-1
CASSPRDRATGQYF
TGCGCCAGCAGCCCCCGGGACAGGGCCACCGGGCAGTACTTC
>.|.|TRBJ1-6|TRBV14
CASSQQTEHNSPLHF
TGTGCCAGCAGCCAGCAGACGGAGCATAATTCACCCCTCCACTTT
>TRBD1|few|TRBJ1-4|TRBV7-2
CASSRDRGLGEKLFF
TGTGCCAGCAGCAGAGACAGGGGGCTAGGGGAAAAACTGTTTTTT
>TRBD1|.|TRBJ1-2|TRBV5-1
CASSRDRVSGYTF
TGCGCCAGCAGCCGTGACAGGGTTAGCGGCTACACCTTC
>TRBD1|.|TRBJ2-4|TRBV5-6
CASSSQGAGDSQYF
TGTGCCAGCAGCTCACAGGGGGCGGGGGACAGTCAGTACTTC
>TRBD1|.|TRBJ2-1|TRBV7-9
CASSPQRRDRARQEQFF
TGTGCCAGCAGCCCACAACGCCGGGACAGGGCCCGTCAGGAGCAGTTCTTC
>.|.|TRBJ2-7|TRBV6-1
CASSETGTGSYEQYF
TGTGCCAGCAGTGAAACAGGCACAGGGTCCTACGAGCAGTACTTC
>TRBD2|.|TRBJ2-1|TRBV6-1
CASSELGLAQGEQFF
TGTGCCAGCAGTGAACTGGGACTAGCTCAGGGTGAGCAGTTCTTC
>.|.|TRBJ2-1|TRBV5-4
CASSLDGGPYNEQFF
TGTGCCAGCAGCTTGGACGGAGGACCCTACAATGAGCAGTTCTTC
>TRBD2|.|TRBJ2-7|TRBV5-1
CASSLGTSGLYEQYF
TGCGCCAGCAGCTTAGGGACTAGCGGACTGTACGAGCAGTACTTC
>TRBD2|.|TRBJ2-5|TRBV7-2
CASSFLAGGEETQYF
TGTGCCAGCAGCTTCCTAGCGGGGGGGGAGGAGACCCAGTACTTC
>TRBD1|once|TRBJ2-2|TRBV18
CASSRDRISTGELFF
TGTGCCAGCTCACGGGACAGGATATCCACCGGGGAGCTGTTTTTT
>.|.|TRBJ1-3|TRBV10-3
CAISDRGSGNTIYF
TGTGCCATCAGTGACAGGGGTTCGGGAAACACCATATATTTT
>TRBD1|.|TRBJ2-3|TRBV2
CASRRDRGPDTQYF
TGTGCCAGCAGACGGGACAGGGGGCCAGATACGCAGTATTTT
>.|.|TRBJ2-5|TRBV2
CASREDTQETQYF
TGTGCCAGCAGAGAGGACACACAAGAGACCCAGTACTTC
>TRBD1|.|TRBJ1-2|TRBV5-6
CASSPSPGQGFYGYTF
TGTGCCAGCAGCCCTTCTCCGGGACAGGGATTCTATGGCTACACCTTC
>.|.|TRBJ2-7|TRBV7-3
CASRRTAPFAEQYF
TGTGCCAGCAGGAGGACAGCGCCATTCGCCGAGCAGTACTTC
>.|few|TRBJ2-3|TRBV9
CASSVGGPDTQYF
TGTGCCAGCAGCGTAGGGGGCCCAGATACGCAGTATTTT
>TRBD2|.|TRBJ2-5|TRBV6-1
CASRGLAFFEETQYF
TGTGCCAGCAGGGGACTAGCGTTTTTTGAGGAGACCCAGTACTTC
>TRBD2|.|TRBJ2-3|TRBV7-3
CASSFAGTRGDTQYF
TGTGCCAGCAGCTTTGCCGGGACTAGAGGTGATACGCAGTATTTT
>.|.|TRBJ2-1|TRBV4-2
CASSPRDSSYNEQFF
TGTGCCAGCAGTCCCCGGGACTCCTCCTACAATGAGCAGTTCTTC